Below are 28 T cell receptor beta chains sequenced from a single sample in a study of shared clonotypes between healthy human individuals. The repertoire was sequenced with immunoSEQ multiplex PCR; TCRdb's copy has only in-frame clones and lacks some. The sample contains 500,000 to 550,000 clones, more than 95% of which appear only once. Sequencing was carried out using naive CD4+ T cells sorted from blood. Subset noted: CD45RA+ positively selected. The receptors here all came from a woman aged 25 to 45 in good health.

V is TRBV7-2 and J is TRBJ2-1; 10 positions agree with TRBD1. CDR1 and CDR2 from the germline V gene are SGHTA and FQGNSA. This CDR3 region has 16 residues. The V and J ends lost 0 bases and 8 bases, in that order; junction bases with no gene match: 7. In DNA form, the CDR3 reads TGTGCCAGCAGCTTAGCTCCGGGACAGGGGCTGGATGAGCAGTTCTTC. Translated, it gives CASSLAPGQGLDEQFF.

J is TRBJ1-1 and V is TRBV4-1, with D hard to call. The CDR3 covers 15 residues. Germline CDR1 reads MGHRA; CDR2 reads YSYEKL. The V end was cut by 4 bases, the J end by 0 bases, with 12 bases between. The CDR3 DNA is TGCGCCAGCAGCCGCCTGTCGGGCCTGAACACTGAAGCTTTCTTT. Protein: CASSRLSGLNTEAFF.

The rearrangement joins TRBV6-1 to TRBJ1-5; D is unresolved. CDR3 length equals 12 residues. From germline, CDR1 is MNHNS and CDR2 SASEGT. V was pared by 8 bases and J by 3 bases, with 8 bases between. CDR3 in amino acids: CASRRLNQPQHF. CDR3 nucleotide sequence: TGTGCCAGCCGCCGACTCAATCAGCCCCAGCATTTT.

The chain links TRBV5-1 to TRBJ1-1; no firm D call. CDR3 length: 15 residues. Per germline, CDR1 SGHRS and CDR2 YFSETQ. V was cut by 0 bases and J by 0 bases, with 9 bases left in between. CDR3 residues: CASSLVSGMNTEAFF. The CDR3, as DNA: TGCGCCAGCAGCTTGGTTTCCGGTATGAACACTGAAGCTTTCTTT.

The count of this clone is one. The chain combines TRBV28 with TRBJ1-2, with no clear D. In germline, CDR1 is MDHEN, CDR2 SYDVKM. Between the trimmed V and J ends, which lost 7 bases and 0 bases, there was a span of 12 bases. There are 14 residues in the CDR3. Here the CDR3 reads CASISGGANYGYTF. The CDR3 region has the DNA TGTGCCAGCATTAGCGGCGGGGCTAACTATGGCTACACCTTC.

The chain has TRBV18 and TRBJ2-5, with D tentatively TRBD1 or TRBD2 (6 bases each). CDR3 length equals 15 residues. Trimming removed 2 bases at V and 5 bases at J, with 15 bases between. Germline V gives CDR1 KGHSH, CDR2 LQKENI. The CDR3 nucleotides are TGTGCCAGCTCACCAGAATCAGGGGCGGGGGAGACCCAGTACTTC. This sequence encodes CASSPESGAGETQYF.

As to this clone: The identical CDR3 is also encoded by other nucleotide sequences in the sample. The J gene is TRBJ2-5, the V gene TRBV11-2; no reliable D call. The CDR3 runs to 11 residues. Germline V gives CDR1 SGHAT, CDR2 FQNNGV. The germline V and J ends were trimmed by 1 base and 5 bases, with 2 bases remaining between them. The CDR3 region has the DNA TGTGCCAGCAGCTTAGGGGAGACCCAGTACTTC. Protein: CASSLGETQYF.

In its sample, this clone was seen once. The chain uses TRBV11-2 and TRBJ2-7, with a possible D match to TRBD1 (5 bases). There are 17 residues in the CDR3. From germline, CDR1 is SGHAT and CDR2 FQNNGV. V lost 3 bases and J 2 bases, leaving 20 bases between the germline ends. The CDR3 reads CASSFGVLGAATYEQYF. The CDR3, as DNA: TGTGCCAGCAGCTTCGGTGTGTTAGGGGCTGCCACCTACGAGCAGTACTTC. The full variable domain, with the rest looked up from reference TRBV11-2 and TRBJ2-7, is EAGVAQSPRYKIIEKRQSVAFWCNPISGHATLYWYQQILGQGPKLLIQFQNNGVVDDSQLPKDRFSAERLKGVDSTLKIQPAKLEDSAVYLCASSFGVLGAATYEQYFGPGTRLTVT.

As regards this clone: The sample has other DNA sequences that encode this CDR3 too. This chain links TRBV10-2 with TRBJ1-3; perhaps TRBD1 as D (6 bases). Trimming removed 6 bases at V and 0 bases at J, with 9 bases between. Germline V gene lookup returns CDR1 WSHSY and CDR2 SAAADI. The CDR3 extends over 14 amino acids. CDR3 region: CASSRQDSGNTIYF. In DNA, the CDR3 is TGCGCCAGCAGCAGACAGGACTCTGGAAACACCATATATTTT.

This sequence joins TRBV19 and TRBJ1-4; TRBD1 is a possible D gene (5 bases). This CDR3 region has 16 residues. Germline V gene data show CDR1 as LNHDA and CDR2 as SQIVND (reference sequence). V was cut by 6 bases and J by 7 bases, with 21 bases left in between. The chain's CDR3 is CASSTFQGRAGEKLFF. The CDR3, as DNA: TGTGCCAGTAGCACCTTTCAGGGACGTGCTGGTGAAAAACTGTTTTTT.

The chain employs TRBV4-1 and TRBJ2-3, with 8 bases fitting TRBD2. CDR1 is MGHRA, CDR2 YSYEKL, per germline. Losses at the gene ends were 4 bases for V and 1 base for J; bases not matched to a gene: 1. There are 14 residues in the CDR3. In DNA form, the CDR3 reads TGCGCCAGCAGCCTTAGCGGGGGCACAGATACGCAGTATTTT. Translation gives CASSLSGGTDTQYF.

This rearrangement joins TRBV5-5 to TRBJ2-7; D possibly uses TRBD1 or TRBD2 (6 bases each). The CDR3 runs 15 residues. Germline values: CDR1 SGHKS, CDR2 YYEKEE (reference sequence). Trimming shortened V by 4 bases and J by 4 bases, and 18 bases separated the two germline ends. Here the CDR3 DNA reads TGTGCCAGCAGCCAGCTCCCGGGGGCCCCTTACGAGCAGTACTTC. Residues: CASSQLPGAPYEQYF. Complete variable domain (other parts from reference TRBV5-5 and TRBJ2-7): DAGVTQSPTHLIKTRGQQVTLRCSPISGHKSVSWYQQVLGQGPQFIFQYYEKEERGRGNFPDRFSARQFPNYSSELNVNALLLGDSALYLCASSQLPGAPYEQYFGPGTRLTVT.

V is TRBV28 and J is TRBJ2-7, with D possibly TRBD1 on 6 matching bases. This CDR3 region has 14 residues. Trimming pared 4 bases from V and 7 bases from J, leaving 17 bases between. CDR1 is MDHEN and CDR2 is SYDVKM in the germline V gene. The CDR3 is CASSSDSTTGEQYF. CDR3 DNA sequence: TGTGCCAGCAGTTCGGACAGTACGACGGGTGAGCAGTACTTC.

The genes are TRBV29-1 and TRBJ1-4; the match to TRBD1 covers 7 bases. The CDR3 loop spans 13 amino acids. Trimming cost V 4 bases and J 5 bases; bases outside gene matches: 4. Per the germline V gene, CDR1 is SQVTM and CDR2 is ANQGSEA. The CDR3 region is CSVAGQRNEKLFF. CDR3 nucleotides: TGCAGCGTTGCGGGACAGAGGAATGAAAAACTGTTTTTT.

This clone was seen once. The gene calls are TRBV6-5 and TRBJ1-1; D gene uncertain. V was shortened by 2 bases and J by 1 base, with 8 bases between the two germline ends. CDR3 length equals 14 residues. Germline V lookup: CDR1 MNHEY, CDR2 SVGAGI. The DNA of the CDR3 is TGTGCCAGCAGTTACGAGGGATGGAACACTGAAGCTTTCTTT. It is translated as CASSYEGWNTEAFF.

The CDR3 DNA is TGTGCCAGTAGTATAAAGGGGTCCTACGAGCAGTACTTC. Its translation is CASSIKGSYEQYF. This chain connects TRBV19 to TRBJ2-7, with D perhaps matching TRBD1 (5 bases). Per germline, CDR1 LNHDA and CDR2 SQIVND (reference sequence). The CDR3 extends over 13 amino acids. V was cut by 2 bases and J by 1 base, with 6 bases left in between.

The chain recombines TRBV2 with TRBJ2-1, with D possibly being TRBD2 (5 bases). Germline CDR1 reads SNHLY; CDR2 reads FYNNEI. V was trimmed by 6 bases and J by 7 bases, leaving 7 bases between them. CDR3 length equals 11 residues. In DNA form, the CDR3 reads TGTGCCAGCAGGTGGGAGAATGAGCAGTTCTTC. Protein: CASRWENEQFF.

The V gene is TRBV7-3, the J gene TRBJ1-3; D is possibly TRBD1 (6 bases). This CDR3 is 16 amino acids long. V dropped 1 base and J dropped 0 bases, with 10 bases sitting between them. Germline V gene sequence: CDR1 SGHTA, CDR2 FQGTGA. The CDR3 DNA is TGTGCCAGCAGCTTAAATGGGGGCGACTCTGGAAACACCATATATTTT. Translation gives CASSLNGGDSGNTIYF.

CDR3 in amino acids: CASSIGDSNYEQYF. The CDR3 nucleotides read TGTGCCAGTAGTATTGGGGACTCCAACTACGAGCAGTACTTC. This chain links TRBV19 with TRBJ2-7, with D possibly being TRBD2 (6 bases). The CDR3 is 14 amino acids. Germline V gives CDR1 LNHDA, CDR2 SQIVND (reference sequence). Trimming stripped 3 bases from V and 3 bases from J, with 12 bases between.

The V call is TRBV28, the J call TRBJ1-5; D is ambiguous. Germline V gene lookup returns CDR1 MDHEN and CDR2 SYDVKM. The CDR3 has 14 amino acids. V was shortened by 4 bases and J by 2 bases, with 9 bases between the two germline ends. CDR3 in DNA: TGTGCCAGCAGTTCAACCCCACGCAATCAGCCCCAGCATTTT. Protein product: CASSSTPRNQPQHF.

The sample holds one count of this clone. CDR3 amino acids: CASIGREGDNEQFF. In DNA form, the CDR3 reads TGTGCCAGCATTGGTCGGGAGGGGGACAATGAGCAGTTCTTC. This chain joins TRBV28 and TRBJ2-1; 8 positions agree with TRBD2. J gave up 5 bases and V 7 bases, and 7 bases lay outside the gene matches. This CDR3 is built from 14 residues. Germline values: CDR1 MDHEN, CDR2 SYDVKM.

DNA of the CDR3: TGTGCCAGCAGCTTAGATGGGATAGCGGGAAACACCGGGGAGCTGTTTTTT. This gives the protein CASSLDGIAGNTGELFF. V is TRBV11-3 and J is TRBJ2-2, with TRBD2 identical over 8 bases. With 0 bases clipped from V and 2 bases from J, the junction kept 5 bases outside the gene matches. Germline assignment: CDR1 SGHNT and CDR2 YENEEA. The CDR3 length is 17 residues.

This clone was recorded once. This chain uses TRBV10-1 with TRBJ2-5, with 11 nucleotides matching TRBD2. V gave up 8 bases and J gave up 3 bases; unmatched junction bases: 14. Germline V gene sequence: CDR1 WNHNN, CDR2 SYGVQD (reference sequence). The CDR3 is 17 residues long. The CDR3 sequence is CASGEEISGRAEETQYF. CDR3 in DNA: TGCGCCAGCGGGGAAGAGATTAGCGGGAGGGCCGAAGAGACCCAGTACTTC.

The chain links TRBV19 to TRBJ1-6; no definite D call. CDR1 is LNHDA, CDR2 SQIVND, per germline (reference sequence). The CDR3 covers 13 residues. Trimming pared 3 bases from V and 8 bases from J, leaving 8 bases between. The CDR3 loop reads CASSMQRDSPLHF. The CDR3 coding sequence is TGTGCCAGTAGTATGCAACGAGATTCACCCCTCCACTTT.

The chain has TRBV6-1 and TRBJ2-2, with D maybe TRBD1 (6 bases). The CDR3 is made up of 17 amino acids. Germline lookup yields CDR1 MNHNS and CDR2 SASEGT. V gave up 3 bases and J gave up 7 bases, with 21 bases separating them. The CDR3 protein is CASSDVGGFMAFGELFF. For the CDR3, the DNA is TGTGCCAGCAGTGACGTAGGGGGTTTTATGGCGTTCGGGGAGCTGTTTTTT.

The chain is built from TRBV30 and TRBJ2-2; 7 positions agree with TRBD1. Germline CDR1 reads GTSNPN; CDR2 reads SVGIG (reference sequence). The CDR3 is 14 amino acids. V was pared by 2 bases and J by 5 bases, with 5 bases of the junction left unmatched. CDR3 protein: CAWSNRGLTGELFF. The CDR3 nucleotides are TGTGCCTGGAGTAACAGGGGATTAACCGGGGAGCTGTTTTTT.

The chain combines TRBV7-2 with TRBJ1-2; unclear D gene. V lost 1 base, J lost 2 bases, and 8 bases lay in between. CDR3 length: 14 amino acids. Germline CDR1 is SGHTA and CDR2 is FQGNSA. As DNA, the CDR3 is TGTGCCAGCAGCTTAGTAGAAGGGAACTATGGCTACACCTTC. Translation: CASSLVEGNYGYTF.

The gene calls are TRBV5-1 and TRBJ1-4, with a tentative D call TRBD1 (6 bases). In germline, CDR1 is SGHRS, CDR2 YFSETQ. This CDR3 is 14 amino acids long. V lost 4 bases and J lost 10, with 17 bases in between. The CDR3 region has the DNA TGCGCCAGCAGCCGGGCAGGGGCGGATGGAAAACTGTTTTTT. The encoded protein is CASSRAGADGKLFF.